The rows below give T cell receptor beta chains drawn from one sample of a study of spatial heterogeneity in lung cancer. TCRdb redid the calling of the 5' RACE reads with MiXCR, one entry per CDR3 protein. The data contain fewer than 9,000 distinct CDR3 sequences, 7.8% of them singletons. The sample here was PBMCs, taken at surgery. These receptor sequences come from a female donor with early-stage non-small cell lung cancer. CDR3s include the opening cysteine and the closing phenylalanine or tryptophan. The D gene is left open where the match is weak. Rows give clone size only sometimes, using once, few, many, or a class for an expanded clone.

>TRBD2|TRBV19|TRBJ2-5|medium-sized
CASSPQLATGGETQYF
TGTGCCAGTAGTCCACAACTAGCAACGGGAGGAGAGACCCAGTACTTC
>.|TRBV6-5|TRBJ2-1|many
CASSYSRESYIDEQFF
TGTGCCAGCAGTTACTCGAGGGAATCTTATATCGATGAGCAGTTCTTC
>TRBD1|TRBV6-5|TRBJ2-5|few
CASSGTAKETQYF
TGTGCCAGCAGTGGGACAGCGAAAGAGACCCAGTACTTC
>.|TRBV4-3|TRBJ2-7|.
CASSQVRQSSYEQYF
TGCGCCAGCAGCCAAGTTCGACAGAGCTCCTACGAGCAGTACTTC
>TRBD2|TRBV6-1|TRBJ2-2|many
CASRGHEVAGMSGELFF
TGTGCCAGCAGGGGGCATGAGGTAGCGGGGATGTCCGGGGAGCTGTTTTTT
>.|TRBV6-2/TRBV6-3|TRBJ2-7|many
CASSDGYEQYF
TGTGCCAGCAGTGACGGCTACGAGCAGTACTTC
>TRBD2|TRBV7-9|TRBJ2-7|few
CASSLLAGVSYEQYF
TGTGCCAGCAGTCTACTAGCGGGGGTCTCCTACGAGCAGTACTTC
>TRBD1|TRBV12-3/TRBV12-4|TRBJ2-4|many
CASRPGQGVGGAKNIQYF
TGTGCCAGCAGGCCGGGACAGGGAGTCGGAGGCGCCAAAAACATTCAGTACTTC
>.|TRBV14|TRBJ2-1|.
CASSQRFSWNEQFF
TGTGCCAGCAGCCAAAGGTTTAGTTGGAATGAGCAGTTCTTC
>.|TRBV19|TRBJ1-5|many
CASSIDQPRLGANQPQHF
TGTGCCAGTAGTATAGATCAGCCCCGCCTAGGGGCAAATCAGCCCCAGCATTTT
>.|TRBV7-8|TRBJ2-2|.
CASSPTDVANTGELFFF
.
>.|TRBV29-1|TRBJ1-1|many
CSVVQPPMNTEAFF
TGCAGCGTTGTACAGCCCCCCATGAACACTGAAGCTTTCTTT
>.|TRBV27|TRBJ2-2|.
CASSLGQEFTGELFF
TGTGCCAGCAGTTTGGGGCAGGAATTCACCGGGGAGCTGTTTTTT
>.|TRBV28|TRBJ1-1|.
CASSSLQNTEAFF
TGTGCCAGCAGTTCCTTACAGAACACTGAAGCTTTCTTT
>.|TRBV6-2/TRBV6-3|TRBJ1-5|many
CASSYSTGYGDQPQHF
TGTGCCAGCAGTTACTCGACTGGGTACGGCGATCAGCCCCAGCATTTT
>TRBD2|TRBV20-1|TRBJ2-5|medium-sized
CSALGASGSRETQYF
TGCAGTGCTCTTGGGGCTAGCGGGAGTCGCGAGACCCAGTACTTC
>.|TRBV9|TRBJ1-6|.
CASTQTGARNSPLHF
TGTGCCAGCACCCAGACTGGGGCGCGGAATTCACCCCTCCACTTT
>TRBD2|TRBV6-5|TRBJ2-5|few
CASSPISGGAAETQYF
TGTGCCAGCAGCCCCATTAGCGGGGGGGCCGCGGAGACCCAGTACTTC
>.|TRBV19|TRBJ2-2|many
CASYGANTGELFF
TGTGCCAGTTACGGGGCTAACACCGGGGAGCTGTTTTTT
>TRBD2|TRBV28|TRBJ2-2|.
CASTLAQNTGELFF
TGTGCCAGCACACTAGCGCAGAACACCGGGGAGCTGTTTTTT
>.|TRBV10-3|TRBJ2-3|.
CASQWQATDTQYF
TGTGCCTCACAGTGGCAGGCGACAGATACGCAGTATTTT
>.|TRBV20-1|TRBJ2-4|.
CSATPEDRSKNIQYF
TGCAGTGCTACTCCTGAAGACAGGTCCAAAAACATTCAGTACTTC
>.|TRBV5-1|TRBJ2-2|.
CASRRTESAGELFF
TGCGCCAGCAGGAGGACAGAATCCGCCGGGGAGCTGTTTTTT
>TRBD2|TRBV7-9|TRBJ2-7|medium-sized
CASSHSPGLAVYEQYF
TGTGCCAGCAGCCACTCACCGGGACTAGCGGTCTACGAGCAGTACTTC
>.|TRBV10-3|TRBJ2-7|.
CAIGAVNYEQYF
TGTGCCATCGGCGCAGTAAACTACGAGCAGTACTTC
>.|TRBV20-1|TRBJ1-1|few
CSARSTPDTEAFF
TGCAGTGCTAGATCCACTCCGGACACTGAAGCTTTCTTT
>TRBD1|TRBV6-1|TRBJ1-5|medium-sized
CASSDRDRGNQPQHF
TGTGCCAGCAGTGATAGGGACAGGGGGAATCAGCCCCAGCATTTT
>.|TRBV30|TRBJ2-7|once
CAWSRVYEQYF
TGTGCCTGGAGCAGGGTGTACGAGCAGTACTTC
>.|TRBV3-1|TRBJ2-7|few
CASSQDWVYSYEQYF
TGTGCCAGCAGCCAAGATTGGGTATACTCCTACGAGCAGTACTTC
>.|TRBV11-3|TRBJ2-2|.
CASSLLRDTGELFF
TGTGCCAGCAGCTTACTCCGGGACACCGGGGAGCTGTTTTTT
>.|TRBV20-1|TRBJ2-1|medium-sized
CSARYGGTLRNEQFF
TGCAGTGCTAGATATGGCGGGACATTGCGCAATGAGCAGTTCTTC
>TRBD1|TRBV19|TRBJ2-1|many
CASRITGQDNEQFF
TGTGCCAGTAGAATAACGGGACAGGACAATGAGCAGTTCTTC
>.|TRBV7-2|TRBJ2-5|many
CASSFRQDPAPGYF
TGTGCCAGCAGCTTTCGACAGGACCCTGCCCCTGGGTACTTC
>TRBD1|TRBV20-1|TRBJ2-5|.
CSADGTGDRETQYF
TGCAGTGCGGACGGGACAGGGGATCGGGAGACCCAGTACTTC
>.|TRBV29-1|TRBJ2-2|many
CSGGTQGAAGELFF
TGCAGCGGGGGGACACAGGGAGCCGCCGGGGAGCTGTTTTTT
>.|TRBV7-9|TRBJ1-1|many
CASSPTGIAEAFF
TGTGCCAGCAGCCCGACAGGTATCGCTGAAGCTTTCTTT
>TRBD1|TRBV5-1|TRBJ2-5|many
CASSLAGTGLEGDQYF
TGCGCCAGCAGCTTGGCCGGGACAGGGCTTGAGGGCGACCAGTACTTC
>TRBD1|TRBV12-3/TRBV12-4|TRBJ2-7|many
CASSPGGHEYEQYF
TGTGCCAGCAGTCCAGGGGGCCATGAATACGAGCAGTACTTC
>.|TRBV7-8|TRBJ2-1|.
CASSVARGGGAYNEQFF
TGTGCCAGCAGCGTAGCCCGAGGGGGCGGGGCTTACAATGAGCAGTTCTTC
>.|TRBV7-2|TRBJ2-1|medium-sized
CASSLNRGGRYNEQFF
TGTGCCAGCAGCTTAAACAGAGGGGGTAGGTACAATGAGCAGTTCTTC
>TRBD2|TRBV7-2|TRBJ2-1|many
CASSLRRTSENNEQFF
TGTGCCAGCAGCTTGAGAAGGACTAGCGAGAACAATGAGCAGTTCTTC